The rows below give T cell receptor beta chains drawn from one sample of a study of cytomegalovirus exposure and HLA in healthy donors. Sequenced by immunoSEQ multiplex PCR; TCRdb stores in-frame clones only, minus some. The table records around 80,000 clones, 62% of them present only once. The sample comprised PBMCs. The receptor set was obtained from a male donor in good health and CMV-seropositive. Both conserved end residues are part of each CDR3. The D gene is left open where the match is weak. Clone size is given for some rows only: seen once, a few or many times, or a class if the clone is expanded.

CDR3: CASSPGGGGQPQHF
DNA: TGTGCCAGCAGTCCGGGGGGGGGAGGGCAGCCCCAGCATTTT
V: TRBV6-5
size: .
D: .
J: TRBJ1-5

CDR3: CASSWGQGVGNTIYF
DNA: TGTGCCAGCAGTTGGGGACAGGGGGTTGGAAACACCATATATTTT
V: TRBV6-5
size: .
D: TRBD1
J: TRBJ1-3

CDR3: CASTPPTGTDTQYF
DNA: TGTGCCAGCACCCCCCCAACAGGGACAGATACGCAGTATTTT
V: TRBV6-5
size: .
D: .
J: TRBJ2-3

CDR3: CASSQPTTSGRASNTGELFF
DNA: TGTGCCAGCAGCCAACCTACTACTAGCGGGAGGGCCTCTAACACCGGGGAGCTGTTTTTT
V: TRBV4-2
size: .
D: TRBD2
J: TRBJ2-2

CDR3: CAWTGQGAEKLFF
DNA: TGTGCCTGGACGGGACAGGGGGCTGAAAAACTGTTTTTT
V: TRBV30
size: .
D: TRBD1
J: TRBJ1-4

CDR3: CASSLGGRANYGYTF
DNA: TGTGCCAGCAGTTTGGGGGGTAGAGCTAACTATGGCTACACCTTC
V: TRBV28
size: .
D: .
J: TRBJ1-2

CDR3: CASAGGEDTQYF
DNA: TGTGCCTCAGCGGGGGGGGAAGATACGCAGTATTTT
V: TRBV30
size: few
D: TRBD2
J: TRBJ2-3

CDR3: CASSLAINRLNPSTDTQYF
DNA: TGCGCCAGCAGCTTGGCAATTAACAGGCTAAACCCCAGCACAGATACGCAGTATTTT
V: TRBV5-1
size: .
D: .
J: TRBJ2-3

CDR3: CASGLGGGAGDTQYF
DNA: TGTGCTAGTGGTTTGGGAGGGGGCGCGGGAGATACGCAGTATTTT
V: TRBV12-5
size: .
D: TRBD1
J: TRBJ2-3

CDR3: CASSPDRGAYEQYF
DNA: TGTGCCAGCAGTCCGGACAGGGGCGCCTACGAGCAGTACTTC
V: TRBV27
size: .
D: TRBD1
J: TRBJ2-7

CDR3: CASSQDRSSGWSQYF
DNA: TGTGCCAGCAGCCAAGATCGGAGTAGCGGGTGGTCCCAGTACTTC
V: TRBV4-2
size: .
D: TRBD2
J: TRBJ2-5

CDR3: CASGERESDYNEQFF
DNA: TGTGCCAGCGGCGAGCGGGAGAGCGACTACAATGAGCAGTTCTTC
V: TRBV2
size: .
D: TRBD2
J: TRBJ2-1

CDR3: CASSRGRAYNEQFF
DNA: TGTGCCAGCAGTAGAGGGAGGGCCTACAATGAGCAGTTCTTC
V: TRBV5-6
size: .
D: TRBD2
J: TRBJ2-1

CDR3: CASSVALASAEQYF
DNA: TGCGCCAGCAGCGTGGCCTTGGCTAGTGCCGAGCAGTACTTC
V: TRBV5-1
size: .
D: .
J: TRBJ2-7

CDR3: CASRSHDTGELFF
DNA: TGTGCCAGTAGGTCACACGACACCGGGGAGCTGTTTTTT
V: TRBV19
size: .
D: .
J: TRBJ2-2

CDR3: CASSARQSGELFF
DNA: TGTGCCAGCAGCGCCCGACAGTCCGGGGAGCTGTTTTTT
V: TRBV2
size: .
D: .
J: TRBJ2-2

CDR3: CASSYETGPNYGYTF
DNA: TGTGCCAGCAGTTACGAGACAGGGCCTAACTATGGCTACACCTTC
V: TRBV6-5
size: .
D: TRBD1
J: TRBJ1-2

CDR3: CASSPTALRGETQYF
DNA: TGTGCCAGCAGCCCAACGGCATTAAGGGGAGAGACCCAGTACTTC
V: TRBV7-6
size: .
D: .
J: TRBJ2-5

CDR3: CASSSSGKWSYEQYF
DNA: TGTGCCAGCAGTTCGTCCGGTAAATGGTCCTACGAGCAGTACTTC
V: TRBV28
size: .
D: .
J: TRBJ2-7

CDR3: CASRGDLNTGELFF
DNA: TGTGCCAGCAGAGGGGACTTGAACACCGGGGAGCTGTTTTTT
V: TRBV6-5
size: .
D: .
J: TRBJ2-2

CDR3: CASSYSPYRDGYTF
DNA: TGTGCCAGCAGTTACAGCCCATATCGCGATGGCTACACCTTC
V: TRBV6-5
size: .
D: .
J: TRBJ1-2

CDR3: CASSTGPLNTEAFF
DNA: TGTGCCAGCAGCACCGGTCCCTTAAACACTGAAGCTTTCTTT
V: TRBV5-5
size: few
D: .
J: TRBJ1-1

CDR3: CASSPAGGASNEKLFF
DNA: TGTGCCAGCAGTCCTGCAGGGGGCGCTTCTAATGAAAAACTGTTTTTT
V: TRBV28
size: .
D: TRBD1
J: TRBJ1-4

CDR3: CASRGQGGEQYF
DNA: TGTGCCAGCAGAGGGCAGGGGGGTGAGCAGTACTTC
V: TRBV27
size: .
D: .
J: TRBJ2-7

CDR3: CASSPRDRPEQYF
DNA: TGTGCCAGCAGCCCCAGAGACAGGCCCGAGCAGTACTTC
V: TRBV11-3
size: .
D: .
J: TRBJ2-7

CDR3: CASSPGAQGIGTGELFF
DNA: TGTGCCAGCAGCCCAGGAGCCCAGGGGATCGGAACCGGGGAGCTGTTTTTT
V: TRBV7-9
size: once
D: .
J: TRBJ2-2

CDR3: CASSPIDRASYNEQFF
DNA: TGCGCCAGCAGCCCTATCGACAGGGCCTCCTACAATGAGCAGTTCTTC
V: TRBV4-1
size: .
D: TRBD1
J: TRBJ2-1

CDR3: CASSLAGGGDTQYF
DNA: TGCGCCAGCAGCCTAGCGGGGGGAGGCGATACGCAGTATTTT
V: TRBV5-1
size: few
D: TRBD2
J: TRBJ2-3

CDR3: CATSRELQDEQFF
DNA: TGTGCCACCAGCAGAGAACTTCAGGATGAGCAGTTCTTC
V: TRBV15
size: .
D: .
J: TRBJ2-1

CDR3: CASRLAGAYEQYF
DNA: TGTGCCAGTCGACTAGCGGGGGCCTACGAGCAGTACTTC
V: TRBV6-1
size: .
D: TRBD2
J: TRBJ2-7

CDR3: CASSTAGGQETQYF
DNA: TGTGCCAGCAGTACAGCGGGGGGACAAGAGACCCAGTACTTC
V: TRBV6-5
size: .
D: TRBD2
J: TRBJ2-5

CDR3: CAIKGAIEEKLFF
DNA: TGTGCCATAAAGGGGGCAATAGAGGAAAAACTGTTTTTT
V: TRBV10-3
size: .
D: TRBD1
J: TRBJ1-4

CDR3: CSVEPSLTDTQYF
DNA: TGCAGCGTTGAACCCTCACTCACAGATACGCAGTATTTT
V: TRBV29-1
size: .
D: .
J: TRBJ2-3

CDR3: CASSVGNRLPNEKLFF
DNA: TGTGCCAGCAGCGTAGGCAACAGGCTACCTAATGAAAAACTGTTTTTT
V: TRBV9
size: .
D: .
J: TRBJ1-4

CDR3: CASSPGVANYGYTF
DNA: TGTGCCAGCAGTCCAGGGGTCGCGAACTATGGCTACACCTTC
V: TRBV6-1
size: few
D: .
J: TRBJ1-2

CDR3: CASSSRGNYGYTF
DNA: TGTGCCAGTAGCTCACGGGGGAACTATGGCTACACCTTC
V: TRBV19
size: .
D: .
J: TRBJ1-2

CDR3: CASSWGHRGEGRDTEAFF
DNA: TGTGCCAGCAGCTGGGGGCATAGAGGGGAGGGTCGAGACACTGAAGCTTTCTTT
V: TRBV2
size: few
D: .
J: TRBJ1-1

CDR3: CAWSLRQESFTGELFF
DNA: TGTGCCTGGAGTCTCCGACAGGAATCCTTCACCGGGGAGCTGTTTTTT
V: TRBV30
size: .
D: .
J: TRBJ2-2

CDR3: CASSVRQDEKLFF
DNA: TGTGCCAGCAGCGTACGACAAGATGAAAAACTGTTTTTT
V: TRBV9
size: few
D: .
J: TRBJ1-4

CDR3: CASSLDSNYGYTF
DNA: TGTGCCAGCAGTCTGGACAGTAACTATGGCTACACCTTC
V: TRBV6-1
size: .
D: .
J: TRBJ1-2

CDR3: CASCTNRQGGYGYTF
DNA: TGTGCCAGCTGTACCAACCGACAGGGAGGATATGGCTACACCTTC
V: TRBV6-1
size: .
D: TRBD1
J: TRBJ1-2

CDR3: CASQGVDYNEQFF
DNA: TGTGCCAGCCAGGGGGTTGACTACAATGAGCAGTTCTTC
V: TRBV6-1
size: .
D: TRBD1
J: TRBJ2-1

CDR3: CASSLEARAGELFF
DNA: TGCGCCAGCAGCTTGGAGGCGAGGGCCGGGGAGCTGTTTTTT
V: TRBV5-1
size: .
D: .
J: TRBJ2-2

CDR3: CASSLGLAGAYEQYF
DNA: TGTGCCAGTAGTCTCGGACTAGCGGGCGCCTACGAGCAGTACTTC
V: TRBV19
size: once
D: TRBD2
J: TRBJ2-7

CDR3: CASTLRAGDTQYF
DNA: TGTGCCAGCACCCTGCGGGCGGGAGATACGCAGTATTTT
V: TRBV7-3
size: .
D: .
J: TRBJ2-3

CDR3: CASSDDRGSNEKLFF
DNA: TGTGCCAGCAGCGACGACAGGGGGTCTAATGAAAAACTGTTTTTT
V: TRBV9
size: once
D: TRBD1
J: TRBJ1-4

CDR3: CASSLAPGDYGYTF
DNA: TGCGCCAGCAGCTTGGCCCCAGGGGACTATGGCTACACCTTC
V: TRBV5-1
size: .
D: .
J: TRBJ1-2

CDR3: CAWGDFQETQYF
DNA: TGTGCCTGGGGGGACTTTCAAGAGACCCAGTACTTC
V: TRBV30
size: .
D: .
J: TRBJ2-5

CDR3: CASRSTGNYGYTF
DNA: TGTGCCAGTAGGTCGACAGGGAACTATGGCTACACCTTC
V: TRBV19
size: .
D: TRBD1
J: TRBJ1-2